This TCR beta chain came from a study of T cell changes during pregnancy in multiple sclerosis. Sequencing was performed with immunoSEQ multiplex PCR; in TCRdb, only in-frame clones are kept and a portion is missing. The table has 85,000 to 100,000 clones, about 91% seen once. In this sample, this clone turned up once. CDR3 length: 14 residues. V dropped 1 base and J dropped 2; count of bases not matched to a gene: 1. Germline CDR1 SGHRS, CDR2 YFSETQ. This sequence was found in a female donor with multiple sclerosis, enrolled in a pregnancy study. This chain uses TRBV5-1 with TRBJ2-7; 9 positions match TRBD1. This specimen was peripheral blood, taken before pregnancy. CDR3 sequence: CASSLRTGAYEQYF. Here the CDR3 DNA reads TGCGCCAGCAGCTTGAGGACAGGGGCCTACGAGCAGTACTTC.